One and the same sample provided the 7 T cell receptor beta chains below, sequenced in a study of shared clonotypes between healthy human individuals. The method was immunoSEQ multiplex PCR; TCRdb's version includes in-frame clones alone and lacks a portion of them. Of about 960,000 clones in the sample, 60% to 85% are singletons; the top ten hold approximately 1.5%. Material: memory CD4+ T cells sorted from blood. The subset: CD45RA-negative fraction. These TCRs come from a man between 18 and 29 years old in good health.

This rearrangement joins TRBV19 to TRBJ2-5; D is perhaps TRBD2 (6 bases). CDR1 is LNHDA, CDR2 SQIVND, per germline (reference sequence). V shed 10 bases and J shed 4 bases, with 13 bases lying between them. This CDR3 comprises 12 residues. CDR3: CATQGGGETQYF. The CDR3 DNA reads as TGTGCCACCCAGGGAGGCGGAGAGACCCAGTACTTC.

This rearrangement joins TRBV18 to TRBJ2-7, with a weak D call TRBD2 (5 bases). Germline V lookup: CDR1 KGHSH, CDR2 LQKENI. The CDR3 has 15 amino acids. Trimming cost V 1 base and J 3 bases, with 13 bases left between them. The CDR3 nucleotides read TGTGCCAGCTCACCACGTCCTCGGGGAATCTACGAGCAGTACTTC. Protein product: CASSPRPRGIYEQYF.

The V gene is TRBV5-6, the J gene TRBJ1-1; possibly TRBD1 for D (5 bases). Per the germline V gene, CDR1 is SGHDT and CDR2 is YYEEEE. V lost 2 bases, J lost 2 bases, and 13 bases lay in between. CDR3 length: 15 residues. CDR3 residues: CASSFQGRLNTEAFF. Written as DNA, the CDR3 is TGTGCCAGCAGCTTCCAGGGACGGCTAAACACTGAAGCTTTCTTT.

V is TRBV6-6 and J is TRBJ1-1; weak D call: TRBD1 (6 bases). Germline CDR1 reads MNHNY; CDR2 reads SVGAGI (reference sequence). This CDR3 has 13 residues. This CDR3 reads CSYRASMNTEAFF. As DNA, the CDR3 is TGTTCCTACAGGGCGTCCATGAACACTGAAGCTTTCTTT.

This clone is a singleton in its sample. The genes are TRBV10-3 and TRBJ1-3; tentatively, D is TRBD1 (5 bases). V was trimmed by 6 bases and J by 8 bases, leaving 11 bases between them. CDR1 and CDR2 (germline): ENHRY, SYGVKD. The CDR3 has 12 residues. CDR3 loop: CAISAGGDTIYF. The CDR3 bases are TGTGCCATCAGCGCGGGAGGGGACACCATATATTTT.

CDR3 DNA sequence: TGTGCCAGCTCATCCTCAGGCCCTGCCAATCAGCCCCAGCATTTT. Protein sequence: CASSSSGPANQPQHF. The chain uses TRBV18 and TRBJ1-5; no firm D call. Germline assignment: CDR1 KGHSH and CDR2 LQKENI. CDR3 size: 15 residues. Trimming shortened V by 5 bases and J by 3 bases, and 14 bases separated the two germline ends.

This chain uses TRBV6-1 with TRBJ1-1; no clear D. This CDR3 spans 16 amino acids. The germline V gene encodes CDR1 MNHNS and CDR2 SASEGT. V was cut by 3 bases and J by 0 bases, with 14 bases left in between. The CDR3 spells CASSEHQSTVNTEAFF. In DNA, the CDR3 is TGTGCCAGCAGTGAGCACCAATCAACGGTGAACACTGAAGCTTTCTTT.